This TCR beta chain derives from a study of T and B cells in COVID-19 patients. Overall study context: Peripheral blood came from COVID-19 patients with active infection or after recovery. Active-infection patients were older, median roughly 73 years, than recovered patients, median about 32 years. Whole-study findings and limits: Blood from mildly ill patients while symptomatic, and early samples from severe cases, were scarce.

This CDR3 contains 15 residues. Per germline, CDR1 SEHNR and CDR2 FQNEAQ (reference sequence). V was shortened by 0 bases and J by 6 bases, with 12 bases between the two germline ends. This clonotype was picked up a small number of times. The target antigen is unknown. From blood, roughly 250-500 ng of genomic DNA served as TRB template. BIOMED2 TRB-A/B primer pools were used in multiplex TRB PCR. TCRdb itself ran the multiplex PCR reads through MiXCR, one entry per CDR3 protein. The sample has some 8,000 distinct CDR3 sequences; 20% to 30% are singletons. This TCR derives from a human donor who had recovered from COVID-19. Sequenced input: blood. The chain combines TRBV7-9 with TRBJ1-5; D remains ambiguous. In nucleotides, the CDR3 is TGTGCCAGCAGCTTAGCGAGTATTTCCCGTCAGCCCCAGCATTTT. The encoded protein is CASSLASISRQPQHF.